Each of the 27 T cell receptor beta chains below was sequenced from the same sample in a study of Graves' ophthalmopathy and Graves' hyperthyroidism (dated by TCRdb to 2016 to 2019). The instrument given in TCRdb is Illumina HiSeq 2000. TCR beta CDR3 regions were amplified from RNA transcripts for repertoire sequencing. A first-round RT-PCR used HTBI primers with the Qiagen OneStep RT-PCR kit, followed by a second-round multiplex PCR, size selection and purification. TCRdb applied fastp at Q25 and MiXCR to the public reads, then kept only in-frame beta chains. Identical CDR3 proteins give one entry, which carries the most common genes and DNA. The sample table records a few hundred thousand distinct CDR3 sequences; 17% of these occur just once. Together, the top ten hold 9% to 15% of the sample. The sequenced sample consisted of peripheral blood. These receptors were obtained from an adult man with Graves' ophthalmopathy.

This clonotype came up many times. This chain links TRBV20-1 with TRBJ1-1; TRBD1 is a possible D gene (5 bases). The ends were cut back, 3 bases at V and 0 bases at J, with 14 bases in the middle. The germline V gene encodes CDR1 DFQATT and CDR2 SNEGSKA (reference sequence). The CDR3 loop spans 15 amino acids. CDR3 DNA: TGCAGTGCTAGGTCCGACAGTCGAATGAACACTGAAGCTTTCTTT. This encodes CSARSDSRMNTEAFF.

Many counts were recorded for this clonotype. V usage is TRBV19 and J usage is TRBJ2-2; D not certain. Per the germline V gene, CDR1 is LNHDA and CDR2 is SQIVND (reference sequence). This CDR3 contains 16 residues. Deletions cut 3 bases from V and 0 bases from J, with 11 bases between. CDR3 nucleotide sequence: TGTGCCAGTAGTATTCTTGGAAGCTCGAACACCGGGGAGCTGTTTTTT. This translates into CASSILGSSNTGELFF.

This clonotype was found many times. The rearrangement uses TRBV27 and TRBJ2-6, with D possibly being TRBD1 or TRBD2 (6 bases each). CDR1 and CDR2 from the germline V gene are MNHEY and SMNVEV (reference sequence). CDR3 length equals 19 residues. Trimming pared 0 bases from V and 0 bases from J, leaving 15 bases between. This CDR3 is CASSLSGGHTSSGANVLTF. CDR3 bases: TGTGCCAGCAGTTTATCCGGGGGACACACTAGCTCTGGGGCCAACGTCCTGACTTTC.

This clonotype was seen ten or more times. This rearrangement joins TRBV6-6 to TRBJ2-2; D gene unclear. CDR3 length: 14 amino acids. The V gene's germline CDR1 is MNHNY and CDR2 SVGAGI (reference sequence). V lost 6 bases, J lost 2 bases, and 10 bases lay in between. The DNA for the CDR3 is TGTGCCAGCAGGACTGGAACCAACACCGGGGAGCTGTTTTTT. Encoded protein: CASRTGTNTGELFF.

Remarks on this clonotype: The junction departs from germline at one end; a sequencing error may be responsible. This chain joins TRBV15 and TRBJ1-1; D gene ambiguous. There are 16 residues in the CDR3. Germline V gene data show CDR1 as LNHNV and CDR2 as YYDKDF (reference sequence). CDR3 nucleotide sequence: TGTGCCACCAGCTCTCGCTTCGACGCGGGGAACACTAAAGCTTTCTTT. This codes for CATSSRFDAGNTKAFF.

This clonotype was seen many times. The chain links TRBV27 to TRBJ2-5; weak D call: TRBD2 (5 bases). The V gene's germline CDR1 is MNHEY and CDR2 SMNVEV (reference sequence). The CDR3 length is 15 residues. Trimming took off 6 bases at V and 4 bases at J, with 18 bases between the two ends. CDR3 sequence reads: CASSNEGLSGETQYF. The CDR3 DNA follows: TGTGCCAGCAGCAATGAGGGCCTAAGTGGAGAGACCCAGTACTTC.

This clonotype has ten or more counts. This sequence joins TRBV6-5 and TRBJ2-5; 7 nucleotides align to TRBD2. The V gene end was trimmed by 8 bases and the J gene end by 4 bases; junction bases not matched to a gene: 13. The CDR3 loop spans 15 amino acids. Germline V gene sequence: CDR1 MNHEY, CDR2 SVGAGI. The CDR3: CASAPPSGRRETQYF. The CDR3 DNA sequence: TGTGCCAGCGCCCCCCCTAGCGGCAGACGAGAGACCCAGTACTTC.

With regard to this clonotype: One junction end does not reproduce the germline sequence, and a read error may be involved. The chain is built from TRBV12-3 or TRBV12-4 and TRBJ2-5, with TRBD2 identical over 10 bases. CDR3 length: 13 residues. This CDR3 is CARSWTSGETQYF. The DNA of the CDR3 is TGTGCCAGAAGTTGGACTAGCGGCGAGACACAGTACTTC.

This clonotype occurred many times. The chain carries TRBV27 and TRBJ2-5; D gene unclear. Trimming took 0 bases from V and 3 from J, leaving 8 bases between them. The CDR3 extends over 14 amino acids. Germline CDR1 MNHEY, CDR2 SMNVEV (reference sequence). The CDR3, as DNA: TGTGCCAGCAGTTTATCCTCAGCGAAAGAGACCCAGTACTTC. This sequence encodes CASSLSSAKETQYF.

This clonotype was picked up many times. The J gene is TRBJ2-2, the V gene TRBV2; 7 bases align to TRBD2. The trim removed 1 base at V and 6 bases at J, leaving 5 bases unmatched. This CDR3 spans 15 amino acids. Germline lookup yields CDR1 SNHLY and CDR2 FYNNEI. The DNA for the CDR3 is TGTGCCAGCAGTGAAGGGACGGGAGGATCCGGGGAGCTGTTTTTT. Its protein is CASSEGTGGSGELFF.

The sample holds many counts of this clonotype. This sequence joins TRBV14 and TRBJ1-6; possible D gene TRBD1, 5 bases. Germline CDR1 is SGHDN and CDR2 is FVKESK. The V end was cut by 4 bases, the J end by 8 bases, with 12 bases between. The length of the CDR3 is 14 residues. The CDR3 reads CASSLRGGDSPLHF. DNA for the CDR3: TGTGCCAGCAGCCTTCGGGGGGGGGATTCACCCCTCCACTTT.

The sample holds many counts of this clonotype. The chain carries TRBV5-1 and TRBJ1-2; D gene unclear. V gave up 1 base and J gave up 8 bases, with 24 bases separating them. This CDR3 is built from 17 residues. From germline, CDR1 is SGHRS and CDR2 YFSETQ. The CDR3 DNA reads as TGCGCCAGCAGCTTGACCATGGACTCAACATTATCGGGGGGCTACACCTTC. The encoded protein is CASSLTMDSTLSGGYTF.

The V gene is TRBV20-1, the J gene TRBJ2-7, with D possibly matching TRBD1 (6 bases). V dropped 0 bases and J dropped 1 base, with 7 bases sitting between them. Germline assignment: CDR1 DFQATT and CDR2 SNEGSKA (reference sequence). The CDR3 is made up of 13 amino acids. The CDR3 region is CSARETGSYEQYF. The CDR3 coding sequence is TGCAGTGCTAGAGAAACAGGGTCCTACGAGCAGTACTTC.

This clonotype came up many times. The chain couples TRBV5-1 to TRBJ1-2, with unresolved D. V lost 6 bases and J 8 bases, leaving 17 bases between the germline ends. The CDR3 has 13 amino acids. Germline CDR1 reads SGHRS; CDR2 reads YFSETQ. DNA for the CDR3: TGCGCCAGCAACCGGGCCAATACCGACGGCTACACCTTC. Residues: CASNRANTDGYTF.

This sequence joins TRBV12-3 or TRBV12-4 and TRBJ2-7, with D perhaps TRBD2 (6 bases). There are 15 residues in the CDR3. Trimming shortened V by 6 bases and J by 5 bases, and 20 bases separated the two germline ends. In DNA form, the CDR3 reads TGTGCCAGCAGCCGGGGGTCAGACCTAGTTAACGAGCAGTACTTC. This translates into CASSRGSDLVNEQYF.

Ten or more counts support this clonotype. The rearrangement joins TRBV9 to TRBJ2-2, with D tentatively TRBD2 (6 bases). CDR3 length equals 15 residues. The germline V gene encodes CDR1 SGDLS and CDR2 YYNGEE. V was trimmed by 0 bases and J by 4 bases, leaving 10 bases between them. In DNA, the CDR3 is TGTGCCAGCAGCGTAGCGTGGCGGGGCACCGGGGAGCTGTTTTTT. Amino acid sequence: CASSVAWRGTGELFF.

To note about this clonotype: A read error may be the cause here, since a much bigger clone is one base away. This chain joins TRBV19 and TRBJ2-7; D is uncertain. Trimming stripped 4 bases from V and 0 bases from J, with 10 bases between. Germline V gene data show CDR1 as LNHDA and CDR2 as SQIVND (reference sequence). The CDR3 length is 14 residues. The CDR3 protein is CASSSTNFSYEQYF. The CDR3, as DNA: TGTGCCAGTAGTAGCACGAACTTCTCCTACGAGCAGTACTTC. Complete variable domain (other parts from reference TRBV19 and TRBJ2-7): DGGITQSPKYLFRKEGQNVTLSCEQNLNHDAMYWYRQDPGQGLRLIYYSQIVNDFQKGDIAEGYSVSREKKESFPLTVTSAQKNPTAFYLCASSSTNFSYEQYFGPGTRLTVT.

In this sample, this clonotype turned up many times. V and J are TRBV29-1 and TRBJ2-5; D gene ambiguous. CDR3 length: 11 amino acids. From germline, CDR1 is SQVTM and CDR2 ANQGSEA. Trimming took 2 bases from V and 4 from J, leaving 5 bases between them. The CDR3 reads CSVEKSETQYF. The CDR3 DNA reads as TGCAGCGTTGAAAAGTCAGAGACCCAGTACTTC.

This rearrangement joins TRBV6-1 to TRBJ1-1; TRBD1 is a possible D gene (5 bases). There are 13 residues in the CDR3. The germline V gene has CDR1 MNHNS and CDR2 SASEGT. Trimming left V 6 bases short and J 7 bases short, with 15 bases between. CDR3 in DNA: TGTGCCAGCAGGGGGAGGGGCTCATTTGAAGCTTTCTTT. Protein product: CASRGRGSFEAFF.

This clonotype has a count of ten or more. Germline is not matched at one junction end, which may reflect a read error. The gene calls are TRBV6-5 and TRBJ2-7, with a weak D call TRBD1 (6 bases). Germline loops: CDR1 MNHEY, CDR2 SVGAGI. There are 15 residues in the CDR3. In DNA form, the CDR3 reads TGTGCCAGCAGTTACAGGTACAGGGCCTCCTACGAGCAGCACTTC. Its protein is CASSYRYRASYEQHF.

The V gene is TRBV6-2 or TRBV6-3, the J gene TRBJ2-7; 16 bases match TRBD2. The CDR3 is 18 residues long. J gave up 1 base and V 6 bases, and 9 bases lay outside the gene matches. Germline V lookup: CDR1 MNHEY, CDR2 SVGEGT. As DNA, the CDR3 is TGTGCCAGCAGCCCAAGACCGGGACTAGCGGGAGGGTCCTACGAGCAGTACTTC. It translates to CASSPRPGLAGGSYEQYF.

This clonotype was observed at least ten times. The chain joins TRBV20-1 to TRBJ2-7; perhaps TRBD2 as D (6 bases). V lost 0 bases and J 5 bases, leaving 17 bases between the germline ends. The germline V gene has CDR1 DFQATT and CDR2 SNEGSKA (reference sequence). This CDR3 region has 15 residues. CDR3 amino acids: CSARDGGKVSHEQYF. CDR3 bases: TGCAGTGCTAGAGATGGGGGGAAAGTTTCCCACGAGCAGTACTTC.

In this sample, this clonotype turned up many times. The chain links TRBV12-3 or TRBV12-4 to TRBJ1-2; the D gene is possibly TRBD1 (5 bases). This CDR3 has 15 amino acids. Trimming removed 3 bases from V and 7 bases from J, with 18 bases in between. The CDR3 region has the DNA TGTGCCAGCAGTTTGTATGAGGGGCGATGGGGTGGCTACACCTTC. The encoded protein is CASSLYEGRWGGYTF.

This clonotype was picked up many times. J is TRBJ1-1 and V is TRBV12-3 or TRBV12-4; the D gene is possibly TRBD1 (6 bases). The CDR3 consists of 13 residues. Trimming pared 8 bases from V and 0 bases from J, leaving 10 bases between. The DNA for the CDR3 is TGTGCCAGCGCCGGGGGGCTGAACACTGAAGCTTTCTTT. Translation: CASAGGLNTEAFF.

This clonotype was seen many times. The chain uses TRBV3-1 and TRBJ2-7; TRBD2 agrees at 11 bases. Per germline, CDR1 LGHDT and CDR2 YNNKEL (reference sequence). The length of the CDR3 is 16 residues. V trimming: 2 bases; J trimming: 3 bases; junction bases outside the gene matches: 6. The CDR3 bases are TGTGCCAGCAGCCAACACACTAGCGGGGGTATCTACGAGCAGTACTTC. Its protein is CASSQHTSGGIYEQYF.

This clonotype occurred many times. The V and J genes are TRBV25-1 and TRBJ2-7, with 8 bases fitting TRBD1. Germline assignment: CDR1 MGHDK and CDR2 SYGVNS. The CDR3 loop spans 13 amino acids. Trimming took 8 bases from V and 6 from J; bases not matched to a gene: 9. Here the CDR3 DNA reads TGTGCCAGCGGGGGACAGGTCAGTTCCGAGCAGTACTTC. Amino acid sequence: CASGGQVSSEQYF.

This clonotype was recorded at least ten times. CDR3 nucleotides: TGTGCCAGTAGTATTGGAACAGGGAGCCAGCCCCAGCATTTT. Protein sequence: CASSIGTGSQPQHF. V gene TRBV19 combines with J gene TRBJ1-5; D perhaps matches TRBD1 (6 bases). The CDR3 has 14 amino acids. Per germline, CDR1 LNHDA and CDR2 SQIVND (reference sequence). V lost 3 bases, J lost 7 bases, and 13 bases lay in between.